The TCR beta chain described here comes from a study of OX40 agonist ivuxolimab in advanced cancers. Some background on the complete study: Ivuxolimab, which targeted the costimulatory receptor OX40 (CD134), was an agonistic, fully human IgG2 monoclonal antibody. Intravenous ivuxolimab was administered to patients every 2 weeks at six dose levels: 0.01, 0.1, 0.3, 1.5, 3 and 10 mg/kg. Among the 52 dose-escalation patients, some 20 had hepatocellular carcinoma, about 15 melanoma, 9 renal cell carcinoma and 9 head and neck cancer. In the dose-escalation cohort, over 65% of patients were male, and the mean age was about 55 years, with a range of 23 to 79. Prior anti-PD-1, anti-PD-L1 or anti-CTLA-4 therapy was permitted, and checkpoint inhibitors had been received by 30% to 40% of dose-escalation patients. Partial responses occurred in three dose-escalation patients: two with cutaneous melanoma and one with hepatocellular carcinoma. The purpose of peripheral TCRbeta sequencing was to test whether ivuxolimab changed TCR sequence diversity and led to clonal T-cell expansion. The paper covers the monotherapy dose-escalation part of the phase I ivuxolimab trial, which included N ≈ 50 patients. The research as a whole found: On average, CD8+ T cells showed more expanded clones than CD4+ T cells after ivuxolimab. Low levels of normalized T-cell clonal expansion were also seen in some patients who did not respond. At doses from 0.1 to 3.0 mg/kg, clonal expansion was seen in both CD4+ and CD8+ blood T cells between baseline and week 6. In the 0.1-3.0 mg/kg groups, partial responders had among the lowest normalized peripheral clonal expansion, particularly in CD8+ T cells. The antigen specificity of the clonally expanded peripheral T cells was not determined.

For sequencing of the TCRbeta CDR3 region, genomic DNA was extracted from the sorted cells. The immunoSEQ Assay was used to sequence the TCRbeta CDR3 regions. The table was pulled from immuneACCESS by TCRdb, which kept in-frame rearrangements only. Such tables lose some clones; where checked, under half of the loss comes from unresolved V genes, and the rest has no known cause. The sample table lists tens of thousands of clones, 85% to 90% of them with a count of one. The ten top clones hold about 7.7% of the sample. Concerning this clone: The target of this receptor is not known. No much larger clone is present one base from it, and per-base qualities are unavailable.

Patients with a history of autoimmune disease or receiving systemic immunosuppression were excluded from the trial. In every dose cohort, peripheral blood was drawn for TCR sequencing at baseline, cycle 4 day 1, and cycle 7 day 1. Samples came from an open-label, multicenter, first-in-human phase I dose-escalation trial of ivuxolimab. Adults with locally advanced or metastatic melanoma, renal cell, hepatocellular, or head and neck squamous cell carcinoma were enrolled in the trial. CD4+ and CD8+ T cells were sorted separately from peripheral blood before TCR sequencing. CDR3 length: 15 amino acids, cysteine to phenylalanine. Only the CDR3 DNA is retained, 45 bases long and in frame from the first base. For this chain, trimming is 6 bases at the V end and 6 bases at the J end, and the number of junction bases without a gene match is 8. CDR1 and CDR2 are drawn from the germline V gene: SGHNT, YENEEA.

The source of this sequence is an adult with an advanced solid tumor such as melanoma, head and neck, liver or kidney cancer. Rearrangement joined TRBV11-3 to TRBJ2-1; 10 bases in between match TRBD2. The source material was CD4+ or CD8+ T cells sorted from blood, sampled in a trial of the OX40 agonist ivuxolimab. In nucleotide form, the sequence is TGTGCCAGCAGGAACAAACAGCGGGAGGGCAATGAGCAGTTCTTC. This gives the protein CASRNKQREGNEQFF.